The T cell receptor beta chain under discussion was sequenced for a study of vaccination and CD4 T cells after COVID-19. A note on this clonotype: Its target is unknown.

As for treatment: approximately nine-day PBMC culture with coronavirus spike peptide pools or control peptides (ViraFEST assay). Harvesting of the unexposed donor's CD4+ T cells predated the COVID-19 pandemic (2011-2018). Cultured CD4+ T-cell DNA underwent Oncomine TCR Beta short-read sequencing. It was from cultured CD4+ T cells that genomic DNA was extracted. TCRdb passed the PCR reads through MiXCR, listing each CDR3 protein once. This sample has about 7,000 distinct CDR3 sequences, with 33% found just once. The CDR3 length is 13 residues. CDR1 and CDR2 from the germline V gene are MNHNS and SASEGT. V dropped 9 bases and J dropped 3; count of bases not matched to a gene: 7.

The sequence was collected from a human donor in good health. J is TRBJ2-7 and V is TRBV6-1, with 8 positions matching TRBD2. Sequenced sample: CD4+ T cells from blood, cultured in vitro. CDR3 in amino acids: CASRWAGGYEQYF. As DNA, the CDR3 is TGTGCCAGTAGGTGGGCGGGAGGCTACGAGCAGTACTTC.